These T cell receptor beta chains were read from a single sample in a study of neurological immune-mediated disorders. TCRdb itself ran the 5' RACE reads through MiXCR, one entry per CDR3 protein. This sample has roughly 70,000 distinct CDR3 sequences, with less than 5.5% found just once. Sequencing was performed on PBMCs. These receptors came from a woman younger than 45 with multiple sclerosis. The conserved cysteine and the conserved F or W are not part of the CDR3 here. The order of the fields is V gene, J gene, CDR3 protein.

TRBV5-1	TRBJ1-5	ASSLAGTAKNQPQH
TRBV9	TRBJ2-3	ASSVGSDTKYTQY
TRBV29-1	TRBJ2-1	SVEISGRYNEQF
TRBV3-1	TRBJ2-3	ASSPSGRFPQY
TRBV20-1	TRBJ1-1	SAGGQPNTEAF
TRBV7-2	TRBJ2-3	ASSLGSGGARDTQY
TRBV7-8	TRBJ2-2	ASSPGQGYTGELF
TRBV20-1	TRBJ1-2	SARDVGPHYGYT
TRBV6-5	TRBJ1-5	ASREESNQPQH
TRBV10-3	TRBJ2-1	AISESGYNEQF
TRBV28	TRBJ1-1	ASSPPARGTEAF
TRBV7-6	TRBJ1-6	ASSLAGKPGSPLH
TRBV5-1	TRBJ2-1	ASSPGALAGAFEQF
TRBV12-3/TRBV12-4	TRBJ2-1	ASSFPPGGQFDEQF
TRBV5-1	TRBJ2-7	ASSLGDRRDYEQY
TRBV10-2	TRBJ2-5	ASMDLAGKETQY
TRBV9	TRBJ2-7	ASSVGTTYEQY
TRBV12-3/TRBV12-4	TRBJ2-7	ASSLLGGGYEQY
TRBV20-1	TRBJ1-1	SARRRALYTEAF
TRBV7-9	TRBJ2-1	ASSIPGGQGLNEQF
TRBV6-6	TRBJ1-6	ATVGAYPGQGGTPLH
TRBV3-1	TRBJ2-7	ASSQDGGVYEQY
TRBV20-1	TRBJ1-2	SARETGGVLNYGYT
TRBV7-2	TRBJ2-7	ASRRTASYEQY
TRBV20-1	TRBJ2-2	SAERGGRTGELF
TRBV4-2	TRBJ1-1	ASSQRGQGSTEAF
TRBV5-1	TRBJ2-5	ASSKLEGGPETQY
TRBV7-3	TRBJ2-7	ASSSIGSYEQY
TRBV4-2	TRBJ2-3	ASSQASGGPTDTQY
TRBV5-1	TRBJ2-3	ASNGNTDTQY
TRBV19	TRBJ1-5	ASSPTGGRNQPQH
TRBV29-1	TRBJ2-3	SVKGRGQVTDTQY
TRBV20-1	TRBJ1-2	SAPATGLYGYT
TRBV5-5	TRBJ2-7	ASSLLAAFSYEQY
TRBV20-1	TRBJ1-6	SARDGLAGGDSPLH
TRBV6-5	TRBJ1-5	ASSYSNRGGNQPQN
TRBV12-3/TRBV12-4	TRBJ2-1	ASSRLAGGADEQF
TRBV20-1	TRBJ2-7	SASTRESPHEQY